This T cell receptor (beta chain) emerged from a study of T cell responses to AZD1222 COVID-19 vaccine. The assay was immunoSEQ multiplex PCR, and TCRdb's table has in-frame clones only and misses some. The sample lists over 110,000 clones; 91% were seen once. Trimming removed 6 bases from V and 6 bases from J, with 15 bases in between. CDR1 and CDR2 from the germline V gene are MNHEY and SVGAGI. The CDR3 has 14 amino acids. Specimen: peripheral blood, collected on day 0 of AZD1222 vaccination. V usage is TRBV6-5 and J usage is TRBJ2-1; D uncertain. This clonotype was sampled from an adult in good health. This CDR3 reads CASRGSASPNEQFF. The CDR3 nucleotides read TGTGCCAGCAGGGGATCGGCCTCACCCAATGAGCAGTTCTTC.